This is a list of T cell receptor beta chains from one sample in a study of cytomegalovirus exposure and HLA in healthy donors. Some clones are missing from TCRdb's copy, which holds only in-frame ones; the method was immunoSEQ multiplex PCR. The repertoire consists of under 200,000 clones, with about 90% occurring once and the leading ten covering just over 4%. Sequences were obtained from PBMCs. The receptors shown here come from a young man in good health and CMV-seropositive. Each CDR3 is given with its conserved first and last residue. The order of the fields is clone size, J gene, D gene, CDR3 length, V gene, CDR3 DNA, CDR3 protein. The D gene is left open where the match is weak. Only some rows state a clone size, as once, few, many or a class for expanded clones.

-,TRBJ2-3,-,12,TRBV10-3,TGTGCCATCAGGGGAGACACAGATACGCAGTATTTT,CAIRGDTDTQYF
-,TRBJ2-7,TRBD1,13,TRBV7-3,TGTGCCAGCAGCTCTAGTACAGGGGCAGGGCAGTACTTC,CASSSSTGAGQYF
once,TRBJ2-7,TRBD2,15,TRBV10-1,TGCGCCAGCAGAATATGGGGACTAGCGTCCTACGAGCAGTACTTC,CASRIWGLASYEQYF
-,TRBJ2-3,TRBD2,17,TRBV28,TGTGCCAGCAGTTTAGAGGCTGCCAGCGGGAGGCCGGATACGCAGTATTTT,CASSLEAASGRPDTQYF
once,TRBJ2-7,-,14,TRBV11-2,TGTGCCAGCAGTCAGGCGGCCGGGACCTACGAGCAGTACTTC,CASSQAAGTYEQYF
-,TRBJ2-5,TRBD2,16,TRBV11-3,TGTGCCAGCAGCTTGGTGCGCCCACGCGGGGGAGAGACCCAGTACTTC,CASSLVRPRGGETQYF
-,TRBJ2-1,TRBD2,16,TRBV7-9,TGTGCCAGCAGGACAGATAGCGGGAGTCCCCAAAATGAGCAGTTCTTC,CASRTDSGSPQNEQFF
-,TRBJ1-5,-,15,TRBV7-2,TGTGCCAGCAGCTTTCGGGGTTATAGCAATCAGCCCCAGCATTTT,CASSFRGYSNQPQHF
-,TRBJ2-7,-,10,TRBV30,TGTGCCTTTGGAGACTACGAGCAGTACTTC,CAFGDYEQYF
-,TRBJ2-7,TRBD1,14,TRBV27,TGTGCCAGCAGTGAAGGGGCAGGGGGCTACGAGCAGTACTTC,CASSEGAGGYEQYF
-,TRBJ2-3,TRBD2,14,TRBV7-9,TGTGCCAGCAGAAGCGGGACTAGCGAAATAAGGTGGTATTTT,CASRSGTSEIRWYF
-,TRBJ2-3,-,16,TRBV7-3,TGTGCCAGCAGCCAACGTCGTGGGGGCTTGACGGATACGCAGTATTTT,CASSQRRGGLTDTQYF
once,TRBJ2-2,TRBD1,14,TRBV6-1,TGTGCCAGCAGTGAATGGGACAGGCCGTCGGAGCTGTTTTTT,CASSEWDRPSELFF
-,TRBJ2-2,-,16,TRBV7-6,TGTGCCAGCAGCTCAACTACAGGGTCAAACACCGGGGAGCTGTTTTTT,CASSSTTGSNTGELFF
-,TRBJ2-2,-,12,TRBV7-6,TGTGCCAGCAGCTTAACGGTCGGGGAGCTGTTTTTT,CASSLTVGELFF
-,TRBJ2-1,TRBD2,15,TRBV6-5,TGTGCCAGCAGTTACGGACTAGCGGGGTCCAATGAGCAGTTCTTC,CASSYGLAGSNEQFF
-,TRBJ2-7,TRBD2,15,TRBV4-2,TGTGCCAGCAGCCAAGGACGGGAGGGCCTCAACGAGCAGTACTTC,CASSQGREGLNEQYF
-,TRBJ2-5,-,12,TRBV19,TGTGCCAGTAGTCCGGACCAAGAGACCCAGTACTTC,CASSPDQETQYF
-,TRBJ2-2,TRBD2,15,TRBV5-1,TGCGCCAGCCGACTAGCGGGAGTATTTTCCGGGGAGCTGTTTTTT,CASRLAGVFSGELFF
-,TRBJ2-3,-,11,TRBV20-1,TGCAGTGCTCCGGGAGCAGATACGCAGTATTTT,CSAPGADTQYF
-,TRBJ2-7,-,15,TRBV5-4,TGTGCCAGCAGCTCTCGAGGGCAGGCGGACCACGAGCAGTACTTC,CASSSRGQADHEQYF
-,TRBJ2-7,-,14,TRBV5-1,TGCGCCAGCAGCTTGGATGGAGGGTCCTACGAGCAGTACTTC,CASSLDGGSYEQYF
-,TRBJ2-5,TRBD1,16,TRBV28,TGTGCCAGCAGTTCCTCGACCAGGGGGTCCCGAGAGACCCAGTACTTC,CASSSSTRGSRETQYF
-,TRBJ2-5,TRBD2,14,TRBV5-1,TGCGCCAGCAGCTACTCTAGCGGCGAAGAGACCCAGTACTTC,CASSYSSGEETQYF
few,TRBJ2-1,TRBD2,15,TRBV7-2,TGTGCCAGCAGCTTAACGGGAGGGAATTACAATGAGCAGTTCTTC,CASSLTGGNYNEQFF
-,TRBJ1-4,-,13,TRBV19,TGTGCCAGTAGTATACTAGAGAATGAAAAACTGTTTTTT,CASSILENEKLFF
-,TRBJ2-1,-,16,TRBV9,TGTGCCAGCAGCGTAGTTTCAGGGGCGAAATACAATGAGCAGTTCTTC,CASSVVSGAKYNEQFF
-,TRBJ2-1,TRBD2,14,TRBV9,TGTGCCAGCAGCGTAAGACTAGCGACCAATGAGCAGTTCTTC,CASSVRLATNEQFF
-,TRBJ2-3,-,13,TRBV29-1,TGCAGCTCCCCGGGTATAGGCACAGATACGCAGTATTTT,CSSPGIGTDTQYF
-,TRBJ1-1,-,15,TRBV7-9,TGTGCCAGCAGCTTCCGACAGGTCCAGAACACTGAAGCTTTCTTT,CASSFRQVQNTEAFF
-,TRBJ2-7,TRBD2,16,TRBV6-6,TGTGCCAGCAGTTACTCCAGCGGGGCCAGCTCCTACGAGCAGTACTTC,CASSYSSGASSYEQYF
-,TRBJ2-7,-,11,TRBV7-6,TGTGCCAGCAGCTTAGCCGACGAGCAGTACTTC,CASSLADEQYF
-,TRBJ2-7,TRBD1,14,TRBV6-1,TGTGCCAGCTCAAGGGGACAGGATCCGCCCGAGCAGTACTTC,CASSRGQDPPEQYF
-,TRBJ2-1,TRBD2,13,TRBV13,TGTGCCAACAAAAGCCCCAGCGGGGATGAGCAGTTCTTC,CANKSPSGDEQFF
once,TRBJ2-7,TRBD2,14,TRBV18,TGTGCCAGCTCACCTCGGACTAGAGGGTACGAGCAGTACTTC,CASSPRTRGYEQYF
-,TRBJ1-4,-,16,TRBV5-5,TGTGCCAGCAGCTTGGTAGTAAGGGGCGACTATGAAAAACTGTTTTTT,CASSLVVRGDYEKLFF
-,TRBJ2-3,-,16,TRBV19,TGTGCCAGTAGTATGAGGGGGAAATCTAGCACAGATACGCAGTATTTT,CASSMRGKSSTDTQYF
-,TRBJ2-1,TRBD2,14,TRBV5-1,TGCGCCAGCAGCTTGGAGCGGGGTTCCCATGAGCAGTTCTTC,CASSLERGSHEQFF
-,TRBJ2-7,-,11,TRBV20-1,TGCAGTGCTAGAGACAATTACGAGCAGTACTTC,CSARDNYEQYF
few,TRBJ1-5,-,15,TRBV28,TGTGCCAGCAGTTCACGGGTTGCTGGCAATCAGCCCCAGCATTTT,CASSSRVAGNQPQHF
-,TRBJ1-2,TRBD1,14,TRBV11-2,TGTGCCACCTTCCGGGACAGGGGGCGCCATGGCTACACCTTC,CATFRDRGRHGYTF
-,TRBJ1-1,-,12,TRBV2,TGTGCCAGCAGTGGGGGGCGGAGTGAAGCTTTCTTT,CASSGGRSEAFF
-,TRBJ2-1,TRBD2,20,TRBV5-1,TGCGCCAGCAGCACCCGTCTTGTCTTGTCGGCGGGAGCTGGGCACAATGAGCAGTTCTTC,CASSTRLVLSAGAGHNEQFF
-,TRBJ2-1,-,14,TRBV6-1,TGTGCAGGGGCGACGTTGGAAACCTACAATGAGCAGTTCTTC,CAGATLETYNEQFF
-,TRBJ2-7,TRBD1,14,TRBV2,TGTGCCAGCAGGGAGGGGACAGGGAGCTACGAGCAGTACTTC,CASREGTGSYEQYF
few,TRBJ2-7,-,16,TRBV11-2,TGTGCCAGCAGCTTAGCCGGGTCGGGGTACTCCTACGAGCAGTACTTC,CASSLAGSGYSYEQYF
-,TRBJ2-7,TRBD1,12,TRBV5-1,TGCGCCAGCAGATCGACAGGGTTTGAGCAGTACTTC,CASRSTGFEQYF